Below, 19 T cell receptor beta chains from the same sample are listed, as sequenced in a study of blood T cell repertoires in COVID-19 (TCRdb year 2020). Libraries came from the immunoSEQ multiplex PCR assay. TCRdb took over this immuneACCESS table, retaining in-frame rearrangements with V and J assigned. Such tables are incomplete; in checked studies, under half of the missing clones stem from an unresolved V gene, and the remainder is unexplained. In this sample the table shows roughly 330,000 clones, nearly 90% of which occur a single time. 5.5% to 6% of the sample is held by the ten biggest clonotypes. What was sequenced was PBMCs or T cells enriched from blood (not recorded which). Receptor source: a woman between 25 and 40 years old who had recovered from COVID-19.

The chain joins TRBV6-5 to TRBJ2-7, with 7 nucleotides matching TRBD1. Germline values: CDR1 MNHEY, CDR2 SVGAGI. Trimming removed 2 bases from V and 5 bases from J; junction bases left unmatched: 9. The CDR3 length is 15 residues. Here the CDR3 reads CASSYPTGAEDEQYF. The CDR3 bases are TGTGCCAGCAGTTACCCAACAGGGGCCGAGGACGAGCAGTACTTC.

V gene TRBV29-1 combines with J gene TRBJ2-5; D perhaps matches TRBD1 (6 bases). Germline loops: CDR1 SQVTM, CDR2 ANQGSEA. The CDR3 extends over 12 amino acids. Trimming pared 6 bases from V and 4 bases from J, leaving 12 bases between. Here the CDR3 DNA reads TGCAGCGTCCAACAGGGCCTAGAGACCCAGTACTTC. It yields the protein CSVQQGLETQYF.

This clone was seen a handful of times. This rearrangement joins TRBV2 to TRBJ1-5, with D possibly TRBD1 on 6 matching bases. Germline V lookup: CDR1 SNHLY, CDR2 FYNNEI. V was cut by 4 bases and J by 5 bases, with 9 bases left in between. The CDR3 loop spans 13 amino acids. CDR3 nucleotides: TGTGCCAGCAGTGGACAGGAATATCAGCCCCAGCATTTT. Residues: CASSGQEYQPQHF.

The chain has TRBV5-1 and TRBJ2-3; 8 bases match TRBD2. The ends lost 6 bases at V and 1 base at J; junction bases unmatched: 19. The CDR3 consists of 19 residues. Germline loops: CDR1 SGHRS, CDR2 YFSETQ. CDR3 loop: CASTPRADFGGGGTDTQYF. In DNA, the CDR3 is TGCGCCAGCACCCCTCGGGCAGATTTCGGGGGGGGCGGCACAGATACGCAGTATTTT.

This chain uses TRBV27 with TRBJ2-7; D unresolved. Germline V gene data show CDR1 as MNHEY and CDR2 as SMNVEV (reference sequence). This CDR3 is built from 13 residues. Trimming cost V 3 bases and J 7 bases, with 13 bases left between them. The CDR3 protein is CASSFGPFVEQYF. The CDR3 DNA is TGTGCCAGCAGTTTTGGGCCCTTCGTTGAGCAGTACTTC.

The chain carries TRBV2 and TRBJ1-2; 7 nucleotides match TRBD1. Germline V gene sequence: CDR1 SNHLY, CDR2 FYNNEI. Trimming at V came to 7 bases and at J to 4 bases, leaving 9 bases not matched to a gene. The CDR3 contains 14 residues. The CDR3 reads CASITGESVYGYTF. The CDR3 DNA is TGTGCCAGCATTACAGGGGAGAGCGTCTATGGCTACACCTTC.

This clone occurred a few times. The J gene is TRBJ2-3, the V gene TRBV7-2; 9 bases map to TRBD1. Per germline, CDR1 SGHTA and CDR2 FQGNSA. The length of the CDR3 is 14 residues. J gave up 4 bases and V 5 bases, and 4 bases lay outside the gene matches. CDR3 bases: TGTGCCAGCAGCCCAGACAGGGGGTCAGATACGCAGTATTTT. As protein: CASSPDRGSDTQYF. Combining the CDR3 with reference TRBV7-2 and TRBJ2-3 gives the whole variable domain GAGVSQSPSNKVTEKGKDVELRCDPISGHTALYWYRQSLGQGLEFLIYFQGNSAPDKSGLPSDRFSAERTGGSVSTLTIQRTQQEDSAVYLCASSPDRGSDTQYFGPGTRLTVL.

This clone was recorded once. This chain uses TRBV10-1 with TRBJ1-2; D not resolved. V lost 2 bases and J lost 4, with 8 bases in between. From germline, CDR1 is WNHNN and CDR2 SYGVQD (reference sequence). The CDR3 is made up of 13 amino acids. The CDR3 loop reads CASSEGLLYGYTF. As DNA, the CDR3 is TGCGCCAGCAGTGAGGGACTGCTCTATGGCTACACCTTC.

V and J are TRBV30 and TRBJ1-2; 7 positions agree with TRBD1. The length of the CDR3 is 13 residues. CDR1 and CDR2 (germline): GTSNPN, SVGIG (reference sequence). V was pared by 1 base and J by 3 bases, with 2 bases of the junction left unmatched. The CDR3 protein is CAWSDDRDYGYTF. In DNA form, the CDR3 reads TGTGCCTGGAGTGACGACAGGGACTATGGCTACACCTTC.

The chain carries TRBV7-3 and TRBJ1-1; 9 nucleotides line up with TRBD1. J was trimmed by 5 bases and V by 5 bases; bases with no gene match: 9. The length of the CDR3 is 15 residues. CDR1 and CDR2 from the germline V gene are SGHTA and FQGTGA. DNA of the CDR3: TGTGCCAGCAGCCCGGGACAGGGAAGAAGAACTGAAGCTTTCTTT. Translation gives CASSPGQGRRTEAFF.

CDR3 DNA sequence: TGTGCCAGCAGCCAAGATCGCGTGGGGGAGCTGTTTTTT. Amino acid sequence: CASSQDRVGELFF. The chain links TRBV3-1 (or the pseudogene TRBV3-2) to TRBJ2-2, with D hard to call. The germline V gene has CDR1 LGHDT and CDR2 YNNKEL (reference sequence). The V end was cut by 0 bases, the J end by 8 bases, with 7 bases between. The CDR3 contains 13 residues.

The chain uses TRBV2 and TRBJ1-2; 10 positions match TRBD1. The J segment lost 3 bases and the V segment lost 6 bases, leaving 10 bases of the junction unmatched. The CDR3 sequence is 16 residues long. The germline V gene encodes CDR1 SNHLY and CDR2 FYNNEI. The CDR3 reads CASRARQGARYYGYTF. The CDR3 DNA is TGTGCCAGCAGGGCTAGACAGGGGGCGCGTTACTATGGCTACACCTTC.

In nucleotides, the CDR3 is TGTGCCATCAGTGTTTCTAGCGCTGGCACAGATACGCAGTATTTT. This translates into CAISVSSAGTDTQYF. The rearrangement joins TRBV10-3 to TRBJ2-3; maybe TRBD2 (6 bases). This CDR3 comprises 15 residues. Looked up from germline, CDR1 is ENHRY and CDR2 is SYGVKD. The V gene lost 4 bases and the J gene lost 1 base, with 12 bases spanning the gap.

The chain carries TRBV5-4 and TRBJ2-1; 8 bases fit TRBD2. With V trimmed by 7 bases and J by 5 bases, 5 bases remained unmatched. CDR3 length: 13 residues. Germline CDR1 is SGHNT and CDR2 is YYREEE (reference sequence). The CDR3 here is CASRGGPHNEQFF. The CDR3 DNA sequence: TGTGCCAGCCGGGGGGGCCCCCACAATGAGCAGTTCTTC.

The chain uses TRBV12-5 and TRBJ1-5; 11 nucleotides line up with TRBD1. The ends lost 5 bases at V and 4 bases at J; junction bases unmatched: 4. CDR1 and CDR2 from the germline V gene are LGHNT and FRNRAP. This CDR3 has 15 residues. CDR3 bases: TGTGCTAGTGGTCCCGGACAGGGGGCTAATCAGCCCCAGCATTTT. Translated, it gives CASGPGQGANQPQHF.

V gene TRBV4-3 combines with J gene TRBJ2-7; 9 bases agree with TRBD2. The CDR3 spans 14 residues. In germline, CDR1 is LGHNA, CDR2 YSLEER. After removal of 1 base from V and 4 bases from J, the junction contained 2 bases not matched to a gene. The CDR3 nucleotides read TGCGCCAGCAGCCAAGTTAGCGGGGGTTACGAGCAGTACTTC. Residues: CASSQVSGGYEQYF.

This chain links TRBV2 with TRBJ2-4; 11 positions agree with TRBD1. Germline trimming cut 4 bases from V and 6 bases from J; bases unmatched to any gene: 2. The CDR3 length is 14 residues. Germline CDR1 and CDR2: SNHLY and FYNNEI. The CDR3 spells CASSGGTGGNIQYF. CDR3 in DNA: TGTGCCAGCAGTGGCGGGACAGGGGGAAACATTCAGTACTTC.

The rearrangement links TRBV29-1 to TRBJ2-5, with 14 bases identical to TRBD2. The CDR3 is 15 residues long. The V and J ends lost 7 bases and 2 bases, in that order; junction bases with no gene match: 6. Germline assignment: CDR1 SQVTM and CDR2 ANQGSEA. This CDR3 reads CSAGTSGGHQETQYF. The CDR3 DNA is TGCAGCGCCGGGACTAGCGGGGGCCATCAAGAGACCCAGTACTTC.

The CDR3 coding sequence is TGCAGCTACGCAGGGGCTGGTACCGGGGAGCTGTTTTTT. Encoded protein: CSYAGAGTGELFF. The J gene is TRBJ2-2, the V gene TRBV29-1, with D possibly matching TRBD1 (6 bases). V gave up 8 bases and J gave up 5 bases, with 15 bases separating them. Germline CDR1 and CDR2: SQVTM and ANQGSEA. This CDR3 is built from 13 residues.